The sequence of this TCR beta chain was determined in a study of blood T cell repertoires in COVID-19. Study in general: The origin of the acute and convalescent COVID-19 samples was the United States, Italy and Spain. T cells, B-cell-depleted T cells, or PBMCs supplied cDNA or gDNA.

In the original workflow: Quantification of nucleated cells was approximated via reference gene primer amplification. The repertoire was sequenced with immunoSEQ multiplex PCR; TCRdb's copy has only in-frame clones and lacks some. The DNA gave D and trimming, while V, J and clone size come from that table. This table has about 63,000 clones, around 80% appearing once. The CDR3 is 15 residues long. The J segment lost 4 bases and the V segment lost 3 bases, leaving 6 bases of the junction unmatched. Germline-derived CDR1 and CDR2 are LNHDA and SQIVND (reference sequence). The sample taken for sequencing was peripheral blood. The chain uses TRBV19 and TRBJ2-3, with 8 bases aligning to TRBD2. The sequence came from a human donor in a cohort sampled during active COVID-19. In DNA, the CDR3 is TGTGCCAGTAGTATTGGGACTAGGGCGGCAGATACGCAGTATTTT. Protein sequence: CASSIGTRAADTQYF.